Below, 4 T cell receptor beta chains from the same sample are listed, as sequenced in a study of blood T cell repertoires in COVID-19. TCRdb's copy holds only in-frame clones and misses some; the assay was immunoSEQ multiplex PCR. The sample holds approximately 220,000 clones, about 86% seen once. The sequencing input was peripheral blood. The receptors derive from a woman aged 60-75 years with acute or convalescent COVID-19.

The chain is built from TRBV5-4 and TRBJ2-1; 7 bases are shared with TRBD1. The CDR3 totals 15 residues. Germline CDR1 is SGHNT and CDR2 is YYREEE (reference sequence). After removal of 5 bases from V and 3 bases from J, the junction contained 8 bases not matched to a gene. The DNA for the CDR3 is TGTGCCAGCAGACCTCACGGGACAGACTACAATGAGCAGTTCTTC. This translates into CASRPHGTDYNEQFF.

The chain uses TRBV6-5 and TRBJ2-1; weak D call: TRBD2 (7 bases). The germline gives CDR1 MNHEY, CDR2 SVGAGI. There are 12 residues in the CDR3. V dropped 6 bases and J dropped 7 bases, with 10 bases sitting between them. CDR3 amino acids: CASRRGGNEQFF. Written as DNA, the CDR3 is TGTGCCAGCAGGAGGGGGGGAAATGAGCAGTTCTTC.

In the case of this clone: Other DNA sequences in this sample translate to the same CDR3. J is TRBJ2-7 and V is TRBV2; the D gene is possibly TRBD1 (6 bases). Looked up from germline, CDR1 is SNHLY and CDR2 is FYNNEI. The CDR3 covers 13 residues. Trimming took 3 bases from V and 2 from J, leaving 8 bases between them. As DNA, the CDR3 is TGTGCCAGCAGTGACAGGGGCACCTACGAGCAGTACTTC. Its translation is CASSDRGTYEQYF.

Only one count was recorded for this clone. V gene TRBV9 combines with J gene TRBJ1-6; tentative D call: TRBD1 (6 bases). The CDR3 spans 19 residues. Per germline, CDR1 SGDLS and CDR2 YYNGEE. The ends were cut back, 1 base at V and 6 bases at J, with 23 bases in the middle. CDR3 DNA sequence: TGTGCCAGCAGCGTAAACCCAGGGACAAGGGCTGGGTCTAATTCACCCCTCCACTTT. Its translation: CASSVNPGTRAGSNSPLHF.